The source of this TCR beta chain is a study of T cell responses to AZD1222 COVID-19 vaccine. The wider study: Second-dose intervals of approximately 4 or approximately 12 weeks were pooled. Overall study findings and caveats: Baseline antibody screening turned up just six seropositive AZD1222 recipients.

Repertoires were generated with immunoSEQ multiplex PCR, while TCRdb's copy carries only in-frame clones and drops some. In the table there are roughly 79,000 clones, 60% to 80% of which are singletons. About this clone: What it recognizes is unknown.

The CDR3 is made up of 14 amino acids. Trimming left V 2 bases short and J 4 bases short, with 12 bases between. CDR1 LGHDT and CDR2 YNNKEL come from the germline V gene (reference sequence). The TCR was taken from an adult in good health. This chain joins TRBV3-1 (or the pseudogene TRBV3-2) and TRBJ2-7, with D maybe TRBD2 (5 bases). This specimen was peripheral blood, taken on day 0 of AZD1222 vaccination. The CDR3 spells CASSQRAREYEQYF. The CDR3 coding sequence is TGTGCCAGCAGCCAAAGGGCTAGGGAGTACGAGCAGTACTTC.